The entry below describes one T cell receptor (beta chain). The data belong to a study of control samples from healthy donors and cancer patients. V gave up 3 bases and J gave up 5 bases; unmatched junction bases: 0. The CDR3 length is 13 residues. Profiling relied on immunoSEQ multiplex PCR, and the TCRdb table lists in-frame clones only, not all of them. The data contain about 92,000 clones, around 80% of them seen just once; the ten biggest clones take up about 9.2%. The chain carries TRBV12-3 or TRBV12-4 and TRBJ1-5; 8 positions agree with TRBD1. This TCR derives from a woman aged 55-70 years in good health. The sample consisted of blood. The CDR3 sequence is CASSLTGDQPQHF. In nucleotides, the CDR3 is TGTGCCAGCAGTTTGACAGGGGATCAGCCCCAGCATTTT.